Listed here are 17 T cell receptor beta chains from one sample, sequenced in a study of blood T cell repertoires in COVID-19. Using immunoSEQ multiplex PCR, the repertoire was profiled, and TCRdb retains in-frame clones only, with some absent. The sample carries about 72,000 clones, about 81% recorded once. What was sequenced was peripheral blood. These TCRs come from a human donor in a cohort sampled during active COVID-19.

This chain joins TRBV23-1 and TRBJ1-2, with 7 bases matching TRBD1. TRBV23-1 is placed among ORFs of uncertain function. The junction had 12 bases not matched to a gene; V was cut back by 0 bases and J by 5 bases. The CDR3 sequence is 17 residues long. The CDR3 nucleotides read TGCGCCAGCAGTCAATCGCCAGGGGGAAAGGAGGGTTATGGCTACACCTTC. Translation: CASSQSPGGKEGYGYTF.

CDR3 DNA sequence: TGTGCCAGCAGTTCCCCTGCGGGGGGCTACAATGAGCAGTTCTTC. This codes for CASSSPAGGYNEQFF. The gene calls are TRBV3-1 (or the pseudogene TRBV3-2) and TRBJ2-1; 8 nucleotides match TRBD2. V trimming: 6 bases; J trimming: 3 bases; junction bases outside the gene matches: 7. Germline assignment: CDR1 LGHDT and CDR2 YNNKEL (reference sequence). The CDR3 runs 15 residues.

The J gene is TRBJ2-7, the V gene TRBV25-1; the match to TRBD1 covers 8 bases. CDR1 MGHDK and CDR2 SYGVNS come from the germline V gene. This CDR3 spans 13 amino acids. Trimming cost V 6 bases and J 5 bases; bases outside gene matches: 6. The CDR3 bases are TGTGCCAGCAGGAAGGACAGGGTCAACGAGCAGTACTTC. Its protein is CASRKDRVNEQYF.

The chain employs TRBV5-1 and TRBJ1-2; the D gene is possibly TRBD1 (6 bases). Germline V gives CDR1 SGHRS, CDR2 YFSETQ. The CDR3 consists of 15 residues. V was shortened by 1 base and J by 7 bases, with 17 bases between the two germline ends. The CDR3 here is CASSLSGGDPAGYTF. Here the CDR3 DNA reads TGCGCCAGCAGCTTGTCGGGGGGCGATCCCGCTGGCTACACCTTC.

The genes are TRBV12-3 or TRBV12-4 and TRBJ1-5; no reliable D call. The CDR3 is made up of 13 amino acids. V gave up 6 bases and J gave up 3 bases, with 9 bases separating them. CDR3 region: CASSQSINQPQHF. For the CDR3, the DNA is TGTGCCAGCAGCCAGTCGATCAATCAGCCCCAGCATTTT.

V is TRBV7-9 and J is TRBJ2-1, with D possibly TRBD2 on 6 matching bases. The CDR3 runs to 15 residues. Trimming removed 3 bases at V and 5 bases at J, with 14 bases between. The V gene's germline CDR1 is SEHNR and CDR2 FQNEAQ (reference sequence). CDR3 nucleotides: TGTGCCAGCAGCTTTGGGGGGACTGAGAACAATGAGCAGTTCTTC. It is translated as CASSFGGTENNEQFF.

This chain connects TRBV19 to TRBJ1-2; D unresolved. This CDR3 region has 13 residues. Per the germline V gene, CDR1 is LNHDA and CDR2 is SQIVND (reference sequence). V was clipped by 3 bases and J by 2 bases, with 7 bases between them. The chain's CDR3 is CASSISGNYGYTF. The CDR3 DNA reads as TGTGCCAGTAGTATCTCGGGAAACTATGGCTACACCTTC.

This clone was detected only once. The chain employs TRBV13 and TRBJ2-7, with 7 bases fitting TRBD2. Germline-derived CDR1 and CDR2 are PRHDT and FYEKMQ (reference sequence). V dropped 5 bases and J dropped 3; count of bases not matched to a gene: 1. This CDR3 comprises 12 residues. The CDR3 DNA reads TGTGCCAGCAGCACGGGGGGCTACGAGCAGTACTTC. Protein: CASSTGGYEQYF.

DNA of the CDR3: TGCGCCAGCAGCTTGGGACACCGCTACTCCTACGAGCAGTACTTC. It specifies CASSLGHRYSYEQYF. The chain employs TRBV5-1 and TRBJ2-7; no firm D call. Germline CDR1 and CDR2: SGHRS and YFSETQ. This CDR3 contains 15 residues. V dropped 0 bases and J dropped 0 bases, with 10 bases sitting between them.

CDR3 region: CASSLGRRDLYEQYF. The CDR3 region has the DNA TGTGCCAGCAGCTTAGGGAGGAGGGATCTCTACGAGCAGTACTTC. The rearrangement uses TRBV7-8 and TRBJ2-7; the D gene is possibly TRBD2 (6 bases). CDR1 is SGHVS, CDR2 FQNEAQ, per germline. V lost 1 base to trimming and J lost 3 bases, with 13 bases between them. The CDR3 runs to 15 residues.

The chain recombines TRBV7-9 with TRBJ2-7; 10 bases are a match to TRBD2. In germline, CDR1 is SEHNR, CDR2 FQNEAQ (reference sequence). V shed 5 bases and J 2 bases; nucleotides not matched to a gene: 9. The length of the CDR3 is 16 residues. The chain's CDR3 is CASSPARTSGTYEQYF. In DNA, the CDR3 is TGTGCCAGCAGCCCAGCCCGGACTAGCGGTACCTACGAGCAGTACTTC.

This clone was seen more than once but under ten times. This rearrangement joins TRBV4-1 to TRBJ2-7; TRBD2 is a possible D gene (5 bases). The CDR3 is made up of 13 amino acids. Germline CDR1 reads MGHRA; CDR2 reads YSYEKL. Trimming stripped 0 bases from V and 3 bases from J, with 6 bases between. In nucleotides, the CDR3 is TGCGCCAGCAGCCAAGATGACTACTACGAGCAGTACTTC. Translated: CASSQDDYYEQYF.

Points on this clone: Other DNA sequences of this sample code for an identical CDR3. The chain is built from TRBV6-5 and TRBJ1-2; no reliable D call. Germline CDR1 and CDR2: MNHEY and SVGAGI. The V and J ends lost 7 bases and 1 base respectively, with 7 bases between them. The CDR3 extends over 12 amino acids. CDR3: CASTTDNYGYTF. In nucleotides, the CDR3 is TGTGCCAGCACCACAGATAACTATGGCTACACCTTC.

Only a few counts were recorded for this clone. V gene TRBV28 combines with J gene TRBJ1-5; D remains unclear. Looked up from germline, CDR1 is MDHEN and CDR2 is SYDVKM. This CDR3 spans 16 amino acids. Trimming pared 5 bases from V and 1 base from J, leaving 15 bases between. CDR3 nucleotide sequence: TGTGCCAGCAGTCCCCTCGGCTCGGGGAGCAATCAGCCCCAGCATTTT. Amino acids: CASSPLGSGSNQPQHF.

This clone appeared a single time. The chain combines TRBV19 with TRBJ1-1, with a possible D match to TRBD1 (5 bases). V dropped 5 bases and J dropped 0 bases, with 10 bases sitting between them. The CDR3 runs to 14 residues. Germline V gives CDR1 LNHDA, CDR2 SQIVND (reference sequence). This CDR3 reads CASSFGGMNTEAFF. DNA of the CDR3: TGTGCCAGTAGTTTCGGGGGGATGAACACTGAAGCTTTCTTT.

The rearrangement links TRBV5-4 to TRBJ2-5; 8 positions match TRBD2. This CDR3 region has 16 residues. The germline gives CDR1 SGHNT, CDR2 YYREEE (reference sequence). The V segment lost 4 bases and the J segment 5 bases; nucleotides outside the gene matches: 13. CDR3 in amino acids: CASSPGGGPPGETQYF. The CDR3 coding sequence is TGTGCCAGCAGCCCGGGGGGGGGACCCCCCGGGGAGACCCAGTACTTC.

The genes are TRBV6-5 and TRBJ1-2; TRBD1 matches 10 bases. Germline-derived CDR1 and CDR2 are MNHEY and SVGAGI. This CDR3 has 15 amino acids. Trimming removed 4 bases from V and 5 bases from J; junction bases left unmatched: 7. Here the CDR3 reads CASSSMTGGAYGYTF. In nucleotides, the CDR3 is TGTGCCAGCAGTTCTATGACAGGGGGCGCGTATGGCTACACCTTC.